This T cell receptor (beta chain) appears in the sequencing data of a study of blood T cell repertoires in COVID-19. About the study: Nucleic acid was either cDNA or gDNA, and it came from T cells, B-cell-depleted T cells, or PBMCs.

Study members were between roughly 18 and 89 years old and lived in 24 US regions. Participants' own reports of clinical history determined their cohort assignment. This table comes from immunoSEQ multiplex PCR, and its TCRdb copy is limited to in-frame clones, with some not included. This table has approximately 300,000 clones, about 85% appearing once. In germline, CDR1 is LGHNA, CDR2 YSLEER. The CDR3 has 16 amino acids. V lost 3 bases to trimming and J lost 3 bases; unmatched junction nucleotides: 8. The receptor comes from a woman in her twenties or thirties who had recovered from COVID-19. Input material: PBMCs or T cells enriched from blood (not recorded which). The chain joins TRBV4-3 to TRBJ2-1; 7 bases fit TRBD2. CDR3 protein: CASSQAPSGDYNEQFF. The CDR3 nucleotides read TGCGCCAGCAGCCAGGCCCCTAGCGGAGACTACAATGAGCAGTTCTTC.